The 25 T cell receptor beta chains below come from one sample, sequenced in a study of blood T cell repertoires in COVID-19. The assay was immunoSEQ multiplex PCR, and TCRdb's table has in-frame clones only and misses some. The sample contains roughly 670,000 clones, approximately 90% of which appear only once. Specimen: peripheral blood. Receptor source: a woman between 18 and 29 years old with acute or convalescent COVID-19.

A single count supports this clone. The rearrangement joins TRBV9 to TRBJ2-1, with 9 bases aligning to TRBD2. The J segment lost 8 bases and the V segment lost 3 bases, leaving 9 bases of the junction unmatched. The CDR3 has 15 amino acids. Germline CDR1 SGDLS, CDR2 YYNGEE. The chain's CDR3 is CASSASGGWIDEQFF. The DNA for the CDR3 is TGTGCCAGCAGCGCCAGCGGGGGGTGGATAGATGAGCAGTTCTTC.

The chain recombines TRBV5-8 with TRBJ2-3; D may be TRBD2 (7 bases). The CDR3 consists of 11 residues. Germline CDR1 is SGHTS and CDR2 is YDEGEE. The CDR3 DNA reads TGTGAGGGGGGGTACCCAGATACGCAGTATTTT. This sequence encodes CEGGYPDTQYF.

The chain carries TRBV5-1 and TRBJ1-2, with unresolved D. Per the germline V gene, CDR1 is SGHRS and CDR2 is YFSETQ. Trimming took 4 bases from V and 6 from J, leaving 10 bases between them. CDR3 length: 12 amino acids. The CDR3: CASSIDGDGYTF. CDR3 sequence (DNA): TGCGCCAGCAGCATCGACGGGGATGGCTACACCTTC.

The chain combines TRBV13 with TRBJ1-1; D is unclear. Per germline, CDR1 PRHDT and CDR2 FYEKMQ (reference sequence). Between the trimmed V and J ends, which lost 7 bases and 6 bases, there was a span of 18 bases. The CDR3 is made up of 14 amino acids. CDR3 sequence: CASTLITTRSEAFF. In nucleotides, the CDR3 is TGTGCCAGCACCCTGATCACTACTCGGTCTGAAGCTTTCTTT.

The chain couples TRBV5-6 to TRBJ1-3; 8 nucleotides line up with TRBD1. V gave up 4 bases and J gave up 3 bases; unmatched junction bases: 6. Germline V gene sequence: CDR1 SGHDT, CDR2 YYEEEE. The CDR3 contains 15 residues. CDR3 in amino acids: CASSPGTGVGNTIYF. CDR3 nucleotides: TGTGCCAGCAGCCCCGGGACAGGAGTTGGAAACACCATATATTTT.

This clone has a handful of counts. The chain links TRBV4-3 to TRBJ1-4, with 7 bases fitting TRBD1. The V gene's germline CDR1 is LGHNA and CDR2 YSLEER. The CDR3 spans 15 residues. The J segment lost 7 bases and the V segment lost 5 bases, leaving 10 bases of the junction unmatched. CDR3 amino acids: CASSWRQGKGEKLFF. The CDR3 DNA is TGCGCCAGCAGCTGGCGACAGGGAAAGGGTGAAAAACTGTTTTTT.

About this clone itself: Other DNA sequences from this sample encode an identical CDR3 as well. This chain uses TRBV18 with TRBJ1-4; 8 nucleotides agree with TRBD1. V shed 2 bases, J shed 5 bases, and the junction held 1 base outside the gene matches. Germline V gives CDR1 KGHSH, CDR2 LQKENI. This CDR3 is built from 14 residues. CDR3 sequence reads: CASSPGQGNEKLFF. In nucleotides, the CDR3 is TGTGCCAGCTCACCAGGACAGGGAAATGAAAAACTGTTTTTT.

The chain is built from TRBV27 and TRBJ1-2, with 7 bases lining up with TRBD1. The CDR3 has 13 amino acids. V was clipped by 6 bases and J by 4 bases; unmatched bases: 5. Per the germline V gene, CDR1 is MNHEY and CDR2 is SMNVEV (reference sequence). CDR3: CASRPGQLYGYTF. The CDR3 DNA follows: TGTGCCAGCAGGCCGGGACAGCTCTATGGCTACACCTTC.

This chain connects TRBV3-1 (or the pseudogene TRBV3-2) to TRBJ2-4; tentative D call: TRBD1 (7 bases). V was clipped by 0 bases and J by 4 bases, with 19 bases between them. CDR1 and CDR2 (germline): LGHDT, YNNKEL (reference sequence). The CDR3 is made up of 18 amino acids. DNA for the CDR3: TGTGCCAGCAGCCAAGATGGAGGGGGCGCAAATACGAAAAACATTCAGTACTTC. It encodes CASSQDGGGANTKNIQYF.

This chain uses TRBV23-1 with TRBJ1-5, with D possibly TRBD1 on 6 matching bases. TRBV23-1 is an ORF for which the function is uncertain. The germline V and J ends were trimmed by 6 bases and 4 bases, with 25 bases remaining between them. The CDR3 has 18 residues. CDR3 region: CASSPQPARQGPNQPQHF. CDR3 coding DNA: TGCGCCAGCAGCCCTCAGCCGGCGCGGCAGGGGCCGAATCAGCCCCAGCATTTT.

The count of this clone is one. The chain carries TRBV6-5 and TRBJ1-2; no firm D call. V shed 1 base and J shed 9 bases, with 9 bases lying between them. The CDR3 is 12 residues long. CDR1 is MNHEY and CDR2 is SVGAGI in the germline V gene. CDR3 residues: CASSYFGGSYTF. Here the CDR3 DNA reads TGTGCCAGCAGTTACTTCGGCGGAAGCTACACCTTC.

The rearrangement links TRBV5-5 to TRBJ2-1; TRBD1 agrees at 10 bases. The V gene's germline CDR1 is SGHKS and CDR2 YYEKEE (reference sequence). The CDR3 runs 14 residues. J gave up 2 bases and V 8 bases, and 4 bases lay outside the gene matches. CDR3 region: CASPGTGAYNEQFF. The CDR3 DNA reads as TGTGCCAGTCCCGGGACAGGGGCCTACAATGAGCAGTTCTTC. Combining the CDR3 with reference TRBV5-5 and TRBJ2-1 gives the whole variable domain DAGVTQSPTHLIKTRGQQVTLRCSPISGHKSVSWYQQVLGQGPQFIFQYYEKEERGRGNFPDRFSARQFPNYSSELNVNALLLGDSALYLCASPGTGAYNEQFFGPGTRLTVL.

With regard to this clone: The same CDR3 is also encoded by other DNA sequences in this sample. The J gene is TRBJ1-1, the V gene TRBV5-4; D gene unclear. CDR3 length: 14 amino acids. Trimming cost V 1 base and J 0 bases, with 7 bases left between them. Germline loops: CDR1 SGHNT, CDR2 YYREEE (reference sequence). The CDR3 DNA sequence: TGTGCCAGCAGCTTGACTGGAGTGAACACTGAAGCTTTCTTT. Its protein product is CASSLTGVNTEAFF. Variable domain in full (rest from reference TRBV5-4 and TRBJ1-1): ETGVTQSPTHLIKTRGQQVTLRCSSQSGHNTVSWYQQALGQGPQFIFQYYREEENGRGNFPPRFSGLQFPNYSSELNVNALELDDSALYLCASSLTGVNTEAFFGQGTRLTVV.

The rearrangement links TRBV12-3 or TRBV12-4 to TRBJ1-5, with 7 bases fitting TRBD1. The CDR3 covers 13 residues. The ends lost 5 bases at V and 6 bases at J; junction bases unmatched: 4. The CDR3 nucleotides read TGTGCCAGCAGTCGGGACAGTGTTCAGCCCCAGCATTTT. It specifies CASSRDSVQPQHF.

The chain links TRBV6-5 to TRBJ1-6, with D uncertain. Trimming removed 2 bases at V and 4 bases at J, with 6 bases between. Germline CDR1 reads MNHEY; CDR2 reads SVGAGI. CDR3 length equals 14 residues. The CDR3 is CASSYTGYNSPLHF. The CDR3 nucleotides read TGTGCCAGCAGTTACACCGGGTATAATTCACCCCTCCACTTT.

The V call is TRBV7-9, the J call TRBJ1-2; the match to TRBD1 covers 9 bases. The germline gives CDR1 SEHNR, CDR2 FQNEAQ (reference sequence). The CDR3 is 16 residues long. J was trimmed by 6 bases and V by 1 base; bases with no gene match: 9. The CDR3 coding sequence is TGTGCCAGCAGCTTAGTCTCGGGACAGGGATTCGATGGCTACACCTTC. This sequence encodes CASSLVSGQGFDGYTF.

V and J are TRBV5-4 and TRBJ2-5, with D hard to call. Germline V lookup: CDR1 SGHNT, CDR2 YYREEE (reference sequence). CDR3 length: 12 amino acids. Trimming removed 3 bases at V and 5 bases at J, with 8 bases between. CDR3 in amino acids: CASSSASETQYF. The CDR3 DNA is TGTGCCAGCAGCTCCGCGAGTGAGACCCAGTACTTC.

J is TRBJ1-6 and V is TRBV9, with no clear D. Germline V gene data show CDR1 as SGDLS and CDR2 as YYNGEE. The CDR3 loop spans 14 amino acids. V gave up 0 bases and J gave up 8 bases, with 9 bases separating them. CDR3 sequence (DNA): TGTGCCAGCAGCGTAGAAACACTAGATTCACCCCTCCACTTT. It specifies CASSVETLDSPLHF.

This clone was found once. V gene TRBV3-1 (or the pseudogene TRBV3-2) combines with J gene TRBJ2-2; the D gene is possibly TRBD2 (5 bases). This CDR3 is built from 15 residues. V lost 3 bases, J lost 7 bases, and 15 bases lay in between. Germline CDR1 and CDR2: LGHDT and YNNKEL (reference sequence). The CDR3 sequence is CASSQTGVRVGELFF. The CDR3 nucleotides are TGTGCCAGCAGCCAGACCGGGGTTAGGGTCGGGGAGCTGTTTTTT.

The rearrangement joins TRBV27 to TRBJ1-3; the D is unclear. The CDR3 spans 14 residues. V lost 0 bases and J 7 bases, leaving 10 bases between the germline ends. From germline, CDR1 is MNHEY and CDR2 SMNVEV (reference sequence). The CDR3 nucleotides are TGTGCCAGCAGTTTATCGTCCCGGGTGAACACCATATATTTT. It is translated as CASSLSSRVNTIYF.

This clone was picked up one time. This chain joins TRBV15 and TRBJ2-4; D is unresolved. This CDR3 spans 16 amino acids. CDR1 is LNHNV, CDR2 YYDKDF, per germline (reference sequence). The V gene lost 3 bases and the J gene lost 4 bases, with 16 bases spanning the gap. Written as DNA, the CDR3 is TGTGCCACCAGCAGTCCGGGTCCTAAGGCAAAAAACATTCAGTACTTC. It codes for CATSSPGPKAKNIQYF.

J is TRBJ1-2 and V is TRBV5-1; TRBD1 aligns across 8 bases. With V trimmed by 1 base and J by 5 bases, 13 bases remained unmatched. The CDR3 loop spans 17 amino acids. Germline V CDR1 and CDR2: SGHRS, YFSETQ. CDR3 residues: CASSLQRDTGGKYGYTF. As DNA, the CDR3 is TGCGCCAGCAGCTTGCAAAGGGATACAGGGGGAAAGTATGGCTACACCTTC.

V gene TRBV19 combines with J gene TRBJ1-2, with a tentative D call TRBD1 (5 bases). The germline V and J ends were trimmed by 5 bases and 1 base, with 11 bases remaining between them. CDR3 length equals 14 residues. The germline V gene encodes CDR1 LNHDA and CDR2 SQIVND (reference sequence). The CDR3 DNA follows: TGTGCCAGTAGTTACATCGACAGTAACTATGGCTACACCTTC. Amino acid sequence: CASSYIDSNYGYTF.

The chain employs TRBV11-1 and TRBJ2-3, with D tentatively TRBD1 (6 bases). Per germline, CDR1 SGHAT and CDR2 FQDESV (reference sequence). The V end was cut by 5 bases, the J end by 0 bases, with 15 bases between. The CDR3 loop spans 16 amino acids. CDR3 residues: CASSPRQASSTDTQYF. Here the CDR3 DNA reads TGTGCCAGCAGCCCGCGACAGGCTTCTAGCACAGATACGCAGTATTTT.

The chain is built from TRBV3-1 (or the pseudogene TRBV3-2) and TRBJ2-3; TRBD2 matches 8 bases. The trim removed 4 bases at V and 2 bases at J, leaving 14 bases unmatched. The V gene's germline CDR1 is LGHDT and CDR2 YNNKEL (reference sequence). The CDR3 consists of 18 residues. CDR3 region: CASSRATGGALNTDTQYF. DNA for the CDR3: TGTGCCAGCAGCCGAGCCACCGGGGGGGCCCTCAACACAGATACGCAGTATTTT.